Listed below are T cell receptor beta chains from one sample, sequenced in a study of blood T cell repertoires in COVID-19. The repertoire was sequenced with immunoSEQ multiplex PCR; TCRdb's copy has only in-frame clones and lacks some. The sample carries some 220,000 clones, about nine tenths recorded once. Sequencing input: PBMCs or T cells enriched from blood (not recorded which). The receptors here all came from a woman aged 40 to 50 with acute COVID-19. Both conserved end residues are part of each CDR3. A D gene is named only where the DNA matches it firmly. A row's size may be missing; if present it is once, few, many or a size class.

D,J,V,size,CDR3,DNA
.,TRBJ1-5,TRBV6-1,many,CASSEIPGQPQHF,TGTGCCAGCAGTGAAATCCCGGGTCAGCCCCAGCATTTT
.,TRBJ1-1,TRBV20-1,.,CSARDRREAFF,TGCAGTGCTAGAGATAGGCGGGAAGCTTTCTTT
.,TRBJ1-1,TRBV30,.,CAWGRVNTEAFF,TGTGCCTGGGGTCGAGTGAACACTGAAGCTTTCTTT
TRBD1,TRBJ2-5,TRBV3-1/TRBV3-2,.,CASSQQGAQETQYF,TGTGCCAGCAGCCAACAGGGGGCTCAAGAGACCCAGTACTTC
.,TRBJ1-5,TRBV7-2,.,CASSSAPGNQPQHF,TGTGCCAGCAGCTCCGCCCCGGGCAATCAGCCCCAGCATTTT
TRBD1,TRBJ1-1,TRBV23-1,.,CASSQSVGRGRGMLIEAFF,TGCGCCAGCAGTCAATCTGTGGGCAGGGGGCGCGGGATGCTAATCGAAGCTTTCTTT
.,TRBJ1-2,TRBV5-4,.,CASSTRSVFGYTF,TGTGCCAGCAGCACCCGGTCCGTTTTCGGCTACACCTTC
TRBD1,TRBJ1-2,TRBV13,.,CASSSGDRDNYGYTF,TGTGCCAGCAGCTCGGGGGACAGGGACAACTATGGCTACACCTTC
.,TRBJ2-7,TRBV27,.,CASTLSGGGSEQYF,TGTGCCAGCACTCTCTCAGGGGGCGGGAGCGAGCAGTACTTC
.,TRBJ1-2,TRBV29-1,.,CSVEGGWGGYTF,TGCAGCGTTGAGGGGGGTTGGGGCGGCTACACCTTC
TRBD1,TRBJ1-2,TRBV29-1,few,CSVEEGQGANGYTF,TGCAGCGTTGAAGAGGGACAGGGGGCGAATGGCTACACCTTC
TRBD1,TRBJ2-7,TRBV5-8,.,CASSWGTGTEQYF,TGTGCCAGCAGCTGGGGGACAGGGACCGAGCAGTACTTC
TRBD1,TRBJ1-5,TRBV5-5,.,CASSVGDSPRLPQHF,TGTGCCAGCAGCGTAGGGGACAGTCCAAGGTTGCCCCAGCATTTT
TRBD1,TRBJ2-7,TRBV7-9,few,CASSSTTGIQYEQYF,TGTGCCAGCAGCAGCACGACAGGGATTCAGTACGAGCAGTACTTC
.,TRBJ2-2,TRBV5-1,.,CASSLDTATGELFF,TGCGCCAGCAGCCTCGACACGGCCACCGGGGAGCTGTTTTTT
.,TRBJ1-6,TRBV5-1,.,CASSLVTADSGSPLHF,TGCGCCAGCAGCTTGGTGACAGCCGATTCGGGTTCACCCCTCCACTTT
.,TRBJ2-3,TRBV7-6,few,CASSPRQGSSYAQNTQYF,TGTGCCAGCAGCCCGAGGCAGGGGTCTTCTTACGCACAGAATACGCAGTATTTT
.,TRBJ1-2,TRBV15,.,CATSSDGHDGYTF,TGTGCCACCAGCAGCGACGGACATGATGGCTACACCTTC
TRBD1,TRBJ1-1,TRBV19,.,CASSRLGGMGNTEAFF,TGTGCCAGTAGTCGACTAGGGGGCATGGGGAACACTGAAGCTTTCTTT
.,TRBJ2-1,TRBV5-4,.,CASRPDWDNEQFF,TGTGCCAGCAGACCGGACTGGGACAATGAGCAGTTCTTC
.,TRBJ1-2,TRBV6-7,.,CASREAENYGYTF,TGTGCCAGCAGAGAGGCGGAAAACTATGGCTACACCTTC
TRBD1,TRBJ2-3,TRBV3-1/TRBV3-2,.,CASSHSLSTGGSRTQYF,TGTGCCAGCAGCCATTCCCTTTCGACAGGGGGATCAAGGACGCAGTATTTT
TRBD2,TRBJ2-3,TRBV7-9,.,CASSFLSGASTDTQYF,TGTGCCAGCAGCTTCCTTAGCGGGGCTAGCACAGATACGCAGTATTTT
.,TRBJ1-6,TRBV6-4,.,CASSEEGARSSPLHF,TGTGCCAGCAGTGAGGAGGGAGCTCGGAGTTCACCCCTCCACTTT
.,TRBJ1-6,TRBV6-6,.,CASMTGYNSPLHF,TGTGCCAGCATGACTGGGTATAATTCACCCCTCCACTTT
.,TRBJ1-2,TRBV3-1/TRBV3-2,.,CASSQRTDGYTF,TGTGCCAGCAGCCAACGGACAGATGGCTACACCTTC
.,TRBJ1-5,TRBV19,.,CASSMGRNIRNSNQPQHF,TGTGCCAGTAGTATGGGGAGAAACATAAGGAATAGCAATCAGCCCCAGCATTTT
.,TRBJ1-5,TRBV2,.,CASTSQTTGNQPQHF,TGTGCCAGCACCTCCCAAACGACAGGCAATCAGCCCCAGCATTTT
TRBD1,TRBJ1-1,TRBV28,few,CASSPGTGMNTEAFF,TGTGCCAGCAGTCCAGGGACAGGGATGAACACTGAAGCTTTCTTT
TRBD1,TRBJ1-2,TRBV4-1,.,CASSQLTGPHGYTF,TGCGCCAGCAGCCAGTTGACAGGGCCCCATGGCTACACCTTC
.,TRBJ1-1,TRBV6-4,.,CASSPNKLAEAFF,TGTGCCAGCAGTCCAAATAAGCTAGCTGAAGCTTTCTTT
TRBD1,TRBJ1-6,TRBV30,.,CALEQGDRVGNSPLHF,TGTGCCCTGGAACAGGGGGACAGGGTGGGGAATTCACCCCTCCACTTT
TRBD2,TRBJ2-1,TRBV10-1,.,CASGSGLAGASSYNEQFF,TGCGCCAGCGGCTCGGGACTAGCGGGGGCCAGCTCCTACAATGAGCAGTTCTTC
TRBD2,TRBJ2-5,TRBV5-1,.,CASMGPSGQETQYF,TGCGCCAGCATGGGGCCTAGCGGCCAAGAGACCCAGTACTTC
.,TRBJ1-4,TRBV4-1,few,CASSQASMGPVDEKLFF,TGCGCCAGCAGCCAAGCTTCTATGGGCCCAGTGGATGAAAAACTGTTTTTT
.,TRBJ1-3,TRBV7-9,.,CASSSRSSGNTIYF,TGTGCCAGCAGCTCGAGGAGTTCTGGAAACACCATATATTTT
.,TRBJ1-4,TRBV6-1,.,CASSEDRAYEKLFF,TGTGCCAGCAGTGAAGACAGGGCCTACGAAAAACTGTTTTTT
TRBD1,TRBJ1-2,TRBV6-5,.,CASRLSGGGGYTF,TGTGCCAGCAGATTGTCAGGGGGCGGTGGCTACACCTTC
TRBD1,TRBJ1-5,TRBV5-1,.,CASKKTGGNQPQHF,TGCGCCAGCAAAAAGACAGGGGGGAATCAGCCCCAGCATTTT
TRBD1,TRBJ2-2,TRBV9,.,CASSGWDRGTGELFF,TGTGCCAGCAGCGGATGGGACAGGGGGACCGGGGAGCTGTTTTTT
.,TRBJ2-1,TRBV9,.,CASSVVASALYNEQFF,TGTGCCAGCAGCGTAGTGGCTAGCGCCTTATACAATGAGCAGTTCTTC
TRBD1,TRBJ1-4,TRBV4-3,.,CASSQSFYWGQGPEANEKLFF,TGCGCCAGCAGCCAATCGTTTTACTGGGGACAGGGCCCTGAGGCTAATGAAAAACTGTTTTTT
.,TRBJ2-3,TRBV27,.,CASRGRGRGDTQYF,TGTGCCAGCAGGGGCAGGGGACGAGGAGATACGCAGTATTTT
.,TRBJ2-1,TRBV12-5,.,CASGLVLGSYNEQFF,TGTGCTAGTGGTTTGGTCCTAGGATCTTACAATGAGCAGTTCTTC
.,TRBJ2-1,TRBV10-1,.,CASSESTGTNEQFF,TGCGCCAGCAGTGAGTCCACAGGGACAAATGAGCAGTTCTTC
.,TRBJ1-5,TRBV2,.,CASSGETLYQPQHF,TGTGCCAGCAGTGGGGAGACACTATATCAGCCCCAGCATTTT
.,TRBJ2-1,TRBV7-9,.,CASRRGGNEQFF,TGTGCCAGCAGACGAGGGGGTAATGAGCAGTTCTTC
.,TRBJ1-1,TRBV7-9,.,CASTRPSDTEAFF,TGTGCCAGTACACGGCCTAGTGACACTGAAGCTTTCTTT
TRBD1,TRBJ2-1,TRBV5-1,.,CASSLRGDRGAYNEQFF,TGCGCCAGCAGCCTTCGAGGGGACAGGGGGGCTTACAATGAGCAGTTCTTC
TRBD2,TRBJ2-1,TRBV2,.,CASSYSGGNNNEQFF,TGTGCCAGCAGTTATTCGGGGGGGAATAACAATGAGCAGTTCTTC
TRBD2,TRBJ2-3,TRBV2,once,CASIRGGIYTDTQYF,TGTGCCAGCATACGCGGGGGGATATACACAGATACGCAGTATTTT
.,TRBJ1-4,TRBV14,.,CASSHPGGVLFF,TGTGCCAGCAGCCACCCGGGGGGAGTTTTGTTTTTT
.,TRBJ1-3,TRBV2,.,CASRGGAGNTIYF,TGTGCCAGCAGGGGGGGGGCTGGAAACACCATATATTTT
.,TRBJ1-3,TRBV3-1/TRBV3-2,few,CASRRASGNTIYF,TGTGCCAGCAGGCGAGCGTCGGGAAACACCATATATTTT
.,TRBJ2-7,TRBV7-8,.,CASSLGEKQTYEQYF,TGTGCCAGCAGCTTAGGGGAGAAACAGACCTACGAGCAGTACTTC
.,TRBJ2-7,TRBV6-5,.,CASRLTAQTYEQYF,TGTGCCAGCCGATTGACAGCCCAGACCTACGAGCAGTACTTC
.,TRBJ1-1,TRBV11-3,.,CASSPRGGQRAEAFF,TGTGCCAGCAGCCCTCGGGGGGGGCAAAGGGCTGAAGCTTTCTTT
.,TRBJ1-1,TRBV20-1,.,CSARVPNEAFF,TGCAGTGCTAGAGTCCCTAACGAGGCTTTCTTT